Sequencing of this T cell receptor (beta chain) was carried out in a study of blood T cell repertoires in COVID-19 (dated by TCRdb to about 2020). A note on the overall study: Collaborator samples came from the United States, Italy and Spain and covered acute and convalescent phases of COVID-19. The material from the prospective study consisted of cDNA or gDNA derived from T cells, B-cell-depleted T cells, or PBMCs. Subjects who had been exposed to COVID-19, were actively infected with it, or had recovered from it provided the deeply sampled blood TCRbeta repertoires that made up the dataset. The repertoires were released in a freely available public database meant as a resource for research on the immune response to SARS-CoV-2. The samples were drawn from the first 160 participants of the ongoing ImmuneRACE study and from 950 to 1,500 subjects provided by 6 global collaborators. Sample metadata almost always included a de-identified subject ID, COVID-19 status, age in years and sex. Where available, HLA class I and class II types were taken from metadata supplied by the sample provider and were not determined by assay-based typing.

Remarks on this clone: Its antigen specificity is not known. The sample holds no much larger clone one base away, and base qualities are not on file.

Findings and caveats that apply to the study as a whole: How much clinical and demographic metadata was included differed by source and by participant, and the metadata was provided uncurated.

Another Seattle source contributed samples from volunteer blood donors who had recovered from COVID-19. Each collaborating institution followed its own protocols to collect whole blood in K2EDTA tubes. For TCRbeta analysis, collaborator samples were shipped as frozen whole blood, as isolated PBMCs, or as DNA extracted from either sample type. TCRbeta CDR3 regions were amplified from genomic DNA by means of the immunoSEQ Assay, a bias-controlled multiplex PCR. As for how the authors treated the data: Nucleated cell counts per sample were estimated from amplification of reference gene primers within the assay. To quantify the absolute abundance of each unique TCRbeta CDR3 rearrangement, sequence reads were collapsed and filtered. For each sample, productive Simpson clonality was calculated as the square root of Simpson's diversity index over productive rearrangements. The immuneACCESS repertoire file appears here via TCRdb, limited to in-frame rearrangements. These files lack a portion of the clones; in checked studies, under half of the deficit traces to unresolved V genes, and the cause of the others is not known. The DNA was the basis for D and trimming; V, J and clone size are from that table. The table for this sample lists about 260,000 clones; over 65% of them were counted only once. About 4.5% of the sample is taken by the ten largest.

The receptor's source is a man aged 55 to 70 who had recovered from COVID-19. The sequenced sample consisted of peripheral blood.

The CDR3 amino acid sequence is: CASSLGERMTEAFF. The sequence in DNA is TGTGCCAGCAGCTTAGGAGAAAGAATGACTGAAGCTTTCTTT. In this chain, TRBV11-2 is recombined with TRBJ1-1, with the D gene call left open. The CDR3, cysteine through phenylalanine, is 14 amino acids long. Just the 42-base CDR3 DNA is kept, in frame starting at base 1. Sequences SGHAT (CDR1) and FQNNGV (CDR2) are obtained from the germline V gene. Deletion took 1 base off V and 5 bases off J, with a span of 11 bases between the germline ends.